This TCR beta chain appears in the sequencing data of a study of CD8 T cells in ankylosing spondylitis. This clonotype was seen repeatedly, ten times or more. TCRdb recomputed calls from the 5' RACE reads with MiXCR, one row per CDR3 protein. This table holds roughly 86,000 distinct CDR3 sequences, roughly 8.8% found once. CDR3 size: 14 residues. V lost 2 bases to trimming and J lost 4 bases; unmatched junction nucleotides: 5. Germline V gene sequence: CDR1 SQVTM, CDR2 ANQGSEA. This clonotype originated in a male donor with ankylosing spondylitis or in good health (not recorded which). Sequenced: blood, either unsorted or a sorted T cell fraction (not recorded which). The genes are TRBV29-1 and TRBJ2-3; 8 bases map to TRBD1. CDR3 loop: CSVEQGARADTQYF. Written as DNA, the CDR3 is TGCAGCGTTGAACAGGGGGCGAGAGCAGATACGCAGTATTTT.